Below, one T cell receptor (beta chain) is given with its context. Germline V lookup: CDR1 ENHRY, CDR2 SYGVKD. This CDR3 has 13 residues. V shed 4 bases and J shed 4 bases, with 11 bases lying between them. Study processing details: Estimated nucleated cell counts came from reference gene primer amplification. TCRdb keeps only in-frame clones here, not all; method: immunoSEQ multiplex PCR. The V and J calls and the clone size are those of that table, but D and trimming were determined from the DNA. Among 90,000 or so clones listed, approximately 87% were seen once. This sample is drawn from a study of blood T cell repertoires in COVID-19. Study-wide context: The United States, Italy and Spain provided the acute and convalescent COVID-19 samples. Sample material is recorded as cDNA or gDNA derived from T cells, B-cell-depleted T cells, or PBMCs.

This sequence joins TRBV10-3 and TRBJ2-7; D is perhaps TRBD2 (6 bases). The sequencing input was peripheral blood. The sequence was obtained from a human donor in a cohort sampled during active COVID-19. The CDR3 nucleotides read TGTGCCATCAGTGGGAGGGGAGGATACGAGCAGTACTTC. Its protein is CAISGRGGYEQYF.